This T cell receptor beta chain was identified during a study of blood T cell repertoires in COVID-19 (dated by TCRdb to 2019 to 2021). For context, the study as a whole: Collaborator samples came from the United States, Italy and Spain and covered acute and convalescent phases of COVID-19. The material from the prospective study consisted of cDNA or gDNA derived from T cells, B-cell-depleted T cells, or PBMCs. The dataset comprised deeply sampled blood TCRbeta repertoires from subjects exposed to, actively infected with, or recovered from COVID-19. The repertoires were made available in a free public database intended to serve as a resource for research on the immune response to SARS-CoV-2. The samples were drawn from two sources: the first 160 participants of the ongoing ImmuneRACE study, and 950 to 1,500 subjects contributed by 6 global collaborators. A de-identified subject ID, COVID-19 status, age in years and sex were almost always included in the sample metadata. Where available, HLA class I and class II types were taken from metadata supplied by the sample provider and were not determined by assay-based typing. Summary of the overall study and its limitations: The amount of clinical and demographic metadata varied by source and participant and was provided uncurated.

Participants in the prospective study were enrolled through a virtual design, were aged roughly 18 to 100 years, and lived in roughly 25 United States geographic areas. In the prospective study, participants were assigned to cohorts based on the clinical history participants reported in a screening survey and a study questionnaire. In the prospective study, mobile phlebotomists collected whole blood, serum and a nasopharyngeal or oropharyngeal swab from each participant. Over a roughly two-month period, participants in the prospective study had the option of providing additional blood draws and questionnaires. Blood samples from the prospective study were shipped frozen or at room temperature prior to DNA extraction. The sample holds one count of this clone. The target of this receptor is not known. Per-base quality was not reported, and no clone a single base away is much larger than it. The germline ends are 6 bases apart after V is trimmed by 3 bases and J by 6 bases. The CDR3 contains 12 residues, cysteine and phenylalanine counted. The entry retains the CDR3 DNA only, 36 bases that are in frame from base 1.

TCRbeta CDR3 regions were amplified from genomic DNA using the immunoSEQ Assay, a bias-controlled multiplex PCR. The original methods were these. The number of nucleated cells in each sample was estimated by amplification of reference gene primers within the assay. To quantify the absolute abundance of each unique TCRbeta CDR3 rearrangement, sequence reads were collapsed and filtered. For each sample, productive Simpson clonality was calculated as the square root of Simpson's diversity index over productive rearrangements. TCRdb stores this immuneACCESS table with in-frame sequences only. Part of the clones is absent; in the studies checked, under half of the shortfall reflects unresolved V genes, and no reason is known for the rest. Clone size and the V and J calls come from that table; the DNA yielded D and trimming. This sample lists 310,000 or so clones; roughly 90% were detected once. Together, the top ten hold roughly 1.6% of the sample.

Sequencing was done on a sample of PBMCs or T cells enriched from blood (not recorded which). The origin of this receptor is a woman aged 18-29 years with acute COVID-19. The chain couples TRBV12-3 or TRBV12-4 to TRBJ1-3; the D gene cannot be resolved reliably. The DNA sequence is given as TGTGCCAGCAGTTTCAGTTTAAACACCATATATTTT. It specifies CASSFSLNTIYF.